This TCR beta chain was observed in a study of T-cell memory formation after mild COVID-19 (dated by TCRdb to about 2021). In the study overall: TCR sequence clusters from the two donors were found to be largely donor specific. Longitudinal TCRalpha and TCRbeta repertoire sequencing tracked T-cell clones expanding and contracting after mild COVID-19 in a couple of donors. The cohort was made up of two young adult volunteers, one female and one male, who were previously healthy. Paper-wide results and their limitations: SARS-CoV-2 specificity was not confirmed for the second-wave clones peaking on day 37. Clones contracting from day 15 to 85 had balanced CD4/CD8 phenotypes, while a second wave expanding from day 15 to 37 was biased towards CD4+. Only a couple of mild cases were covered by the study, and larger cohorts that include severe cases with pre-infection samples were considered necessary. Some responding clones were detected in pre-infection memory, which suggested that pre-existing cross-reactive memory T cells had joined the SARS-CoV-2 response. Contracting CD4+ clones appeared mostly in the CM and EM memory subsets, whereas CD8+ clones were enriched in EMRA.

Ficoll-Paque density gradient centrifugation was the method used to isolate PBMCs. Sequencing instrument: Illumina NovaSeq 6000. cDNA libraries for TCRalpha and TCRbeta were prepared by 5'RACE using constant-segment primers, with sample barcodes and unique molecular identifiers added. RNA was extracted from every sample with Trizol reagent. Amplification of the libraries took two PCR steps, and the second step added a second sample barcode plus Illumina TruSeq adapters. Libraries were sequenced on an Illumina NovaSeq with 2 x 150 bp paired-end reads. The source study handled its data this way. The reads were demultiplexed and collapsed into UMI-guided consensus sequences using migec v1.2.7. Using mixcr v2.1.11, UMI consensuses were aligned to TRA and TRB V and J templates and then assembled into clonotypes. A clonotype was counted as expanded or contracted only when both edgeR and NoisET called the clonotype significant, with the noise models trained on biological replicates. edgeR calls used a false discovery rate-adjusted p below 0.01 and a log2 fold-change threshold of 1. As an exploratory analysis of dynamics, PCA with hierarchical clustering was applied to max-normalized trajectories of the 1000 most abundant clonotypes. Separately sequenced CD4+ and CD8+ repertoires were used to assign a CD4 or CD8 phenotype to each responding clone. TCRdb's own reprocessing of the public reads used fastp at Q25 and MiXCR and kept productive beta chains. Rows with one shared CDR3 protein collapse into an entry with the most common genes and DNA. What appears here as the V and J calls and clone size reflects TCRdb's work, not the paper's. The table for this sample lists about 180,000 distinct CDR3 sequences; around 15% of them were counted only once. The ten largest clones capture about 2% of the sample.

From the cysteine up to the phenylalanine, the CDR3 has a length of 14 residues. Of the read, only the CDR3 DNA is kept; its 42 bases are in frame from base 1. The trim is 2 bases for V and 3 bases for J, with a gap of 8 bases between the germline ends. Based on the germline V gene, the CDR1 and CDR2 sequences are SGHVS and FNYEAQ. Worth noting for this clonotype: Its specific antigen is unknown. Per-base qualities were not stored, and no clone one base away is much larger.

This chain joins TRBV7-6 to TRBJ1-5; the D gene is possibly TRBD1, with 6 bases matching. This TCR was sampled from an adult woman who had mild COVID-19 (a few samples of this study predate the infection). The sample titles of this study are shuffled in the database, so cell type and time point are left out; the donor was told from shared clones. The source material was PBMCs or a T cell subset sorted from them (not recorded which). The CDR3 loop reads CASSLTGFNQPQHF. The sequence in DNA is TGTGCCAGCAGCTTAACAGGGTTCAATCAGCCCCAGCATTTT.